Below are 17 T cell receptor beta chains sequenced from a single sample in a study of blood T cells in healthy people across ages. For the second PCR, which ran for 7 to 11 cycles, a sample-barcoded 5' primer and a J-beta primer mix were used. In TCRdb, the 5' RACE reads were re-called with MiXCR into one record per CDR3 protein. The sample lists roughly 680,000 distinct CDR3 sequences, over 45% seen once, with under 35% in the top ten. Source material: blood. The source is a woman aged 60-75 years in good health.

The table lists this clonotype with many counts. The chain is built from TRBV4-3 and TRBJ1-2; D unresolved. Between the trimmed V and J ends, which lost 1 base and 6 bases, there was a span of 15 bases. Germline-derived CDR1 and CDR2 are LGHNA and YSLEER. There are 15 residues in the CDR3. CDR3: CASSQGRGGENGYTF. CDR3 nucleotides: TGCGCCAGCAGCCAAGGGCGAGGCGGGGAGAATGGCTACACCTTC.

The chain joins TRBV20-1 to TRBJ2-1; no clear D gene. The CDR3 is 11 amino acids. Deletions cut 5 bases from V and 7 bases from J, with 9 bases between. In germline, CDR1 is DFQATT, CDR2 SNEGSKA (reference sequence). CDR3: CSASTTNEQFF. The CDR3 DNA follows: TGCAGTGCTTCCACCACGAATGAGCAGTTCTTC.

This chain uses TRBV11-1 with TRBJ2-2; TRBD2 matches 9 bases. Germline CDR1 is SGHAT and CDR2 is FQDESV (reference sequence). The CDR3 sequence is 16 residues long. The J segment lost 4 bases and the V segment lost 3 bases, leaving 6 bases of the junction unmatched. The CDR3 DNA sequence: TGTGCCAGCAGCTTTAACCTAGCGGGATCCACCGGGGAGCTGTTTTTT. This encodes CASSFNLAGSTGELFF.

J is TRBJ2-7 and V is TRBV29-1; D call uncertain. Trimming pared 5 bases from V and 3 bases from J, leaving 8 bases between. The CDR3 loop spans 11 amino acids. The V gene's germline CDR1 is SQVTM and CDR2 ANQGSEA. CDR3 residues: CSVMMVYEQYF. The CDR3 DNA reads TGCAGCGTTATGATGGTCTACGAGCAGTACTTC.

For the CDR3, the DNA is TGTGCCATCAGTGAGTCGACGGTTCGGCGGGAGGGGCTTCGGAATGAGCAGTACTTC. It encodes CAISESTVRREGLRNEQYF. This chain connects TRBV10-3 to TRBJ2-5, with TRBD2 matching 9 bases. CDR1 and CDR2 (germline): ENHRY, SYGVKD. Trimming cost V 0 bases and J 11 bases; bases outside gene matches: 22. The CDR3 is 19 residues long.

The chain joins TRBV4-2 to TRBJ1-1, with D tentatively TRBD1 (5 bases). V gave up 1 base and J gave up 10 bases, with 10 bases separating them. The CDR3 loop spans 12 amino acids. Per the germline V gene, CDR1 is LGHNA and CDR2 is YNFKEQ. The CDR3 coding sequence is TGTGCCAGCAGCCAAGGGCAGGGACGAGCTTTCTTT. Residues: CASSQGQGRAFF.

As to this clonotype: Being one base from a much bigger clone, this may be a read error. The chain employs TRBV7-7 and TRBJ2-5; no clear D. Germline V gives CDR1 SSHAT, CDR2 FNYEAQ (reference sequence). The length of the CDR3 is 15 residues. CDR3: CASSPNDGSGFEQYF. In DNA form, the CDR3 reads TGTGCTAGCAGCCCAAACGACGGGTCCGGGTTTGAGCAGTACTTC.

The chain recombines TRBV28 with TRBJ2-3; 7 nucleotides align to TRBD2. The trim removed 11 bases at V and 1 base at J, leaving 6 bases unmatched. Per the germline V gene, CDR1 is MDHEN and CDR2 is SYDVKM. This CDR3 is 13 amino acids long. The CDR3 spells CAGREARTDTQYF. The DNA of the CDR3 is TGTGCCGGCCGGGAGGCCCGCACAGATACGCAGTATTTT.

The CDR3 loop is CASSLGAMNTEAFF. DNA of the CDR3: TGTGCCAGCAGCTTAGGGGCAATGAACACTGAAGCTTTCTTT. V usage is TRBV7-2 and J usage is TRBJ1-1; D is ambiguous. In germline, CDR1 is SGHTA, CDR2 FQGNSA. Trimming removed 1 base at V and 0 bases at J, with 6 bases between. This CDR3 has 14 residues.

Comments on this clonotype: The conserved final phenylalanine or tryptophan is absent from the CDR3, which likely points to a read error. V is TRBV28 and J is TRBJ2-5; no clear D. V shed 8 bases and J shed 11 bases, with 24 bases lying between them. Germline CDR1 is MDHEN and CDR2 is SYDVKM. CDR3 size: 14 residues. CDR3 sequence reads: CASSGVNTYNEQYL. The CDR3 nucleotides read TGTGCCAGCTCTGGGGTGAACACTTACAATGAGCAGTACTTA.

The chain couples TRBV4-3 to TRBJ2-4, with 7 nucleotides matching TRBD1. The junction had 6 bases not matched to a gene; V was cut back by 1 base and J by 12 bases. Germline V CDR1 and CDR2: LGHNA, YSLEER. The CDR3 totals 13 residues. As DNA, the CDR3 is TGCGCCAGCAGCCAAGTAATCGGGACAGCTCAGTACTTC. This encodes CASSQVIGTAQYF.

The CDR3 DNA reads as TGCAGCGTTGTCGGACAGGGAATTAGCGATACGCAGTATTTT. Protein: CSVVGQGISDTQYF. The chain combines TRBV29-1 with TRBJ2-3; 8 nucleotides line up with TRBD1. This CDR3 has 14 residues. The V gene end was trimmed by 4 bases and the J gene end by 6 bases; junction bases not matched to a gene: 9. Germline values: CDR1 SQVTM, CDR2 ANQGSEA.

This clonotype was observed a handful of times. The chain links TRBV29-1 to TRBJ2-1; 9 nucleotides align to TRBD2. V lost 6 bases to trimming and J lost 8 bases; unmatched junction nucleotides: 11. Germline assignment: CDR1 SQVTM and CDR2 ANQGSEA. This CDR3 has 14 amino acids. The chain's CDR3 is CSVRGGAGGDEQFF. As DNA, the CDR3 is TGCAGCGTCCGAGGCGGTGCGGGAGGGGATGAGCAGTTCTTC.

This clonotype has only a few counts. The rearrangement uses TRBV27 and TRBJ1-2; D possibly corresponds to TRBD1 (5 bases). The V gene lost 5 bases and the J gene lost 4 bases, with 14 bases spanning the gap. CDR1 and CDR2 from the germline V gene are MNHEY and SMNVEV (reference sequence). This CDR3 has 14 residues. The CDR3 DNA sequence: TGTGCCAGCAGTCCTCAGGGATCGCTCTATGGCTACACCTTC. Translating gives CASSPQGSLYGYTF.

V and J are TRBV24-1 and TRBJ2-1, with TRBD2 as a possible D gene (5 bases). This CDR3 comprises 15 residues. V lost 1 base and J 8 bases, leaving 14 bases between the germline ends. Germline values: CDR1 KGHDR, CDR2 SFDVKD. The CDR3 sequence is CATSDLSGRLYEQFF. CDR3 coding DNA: TGTGCCACCAGTGATTTAAGCGGCCGACTGTATGAGCAGTTCTTC.

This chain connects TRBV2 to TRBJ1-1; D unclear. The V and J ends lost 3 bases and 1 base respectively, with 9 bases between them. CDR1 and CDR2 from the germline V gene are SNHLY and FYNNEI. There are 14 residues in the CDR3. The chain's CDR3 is CASSDPQPNTEAFF. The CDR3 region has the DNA TGTGCCAGCAGTGATCCCCAACCGAACACTGAAGCTTTCTTT.

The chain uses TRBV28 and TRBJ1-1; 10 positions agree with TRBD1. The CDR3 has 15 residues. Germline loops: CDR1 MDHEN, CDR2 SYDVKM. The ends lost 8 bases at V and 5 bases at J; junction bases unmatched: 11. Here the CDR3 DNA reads TGTGCCAGCCTCGGACAGGGGGAGATTTGGACTGAAGCTTTCTTT. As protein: CASLGQGEIWTEAFF. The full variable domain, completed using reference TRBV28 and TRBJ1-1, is DVKVTQSSRYLVKRTGEKVFLECVQDMDHENMFWYRQDPGLGLRLIYFSYDVKMKEKGDIPEGYSVSREKKERFSLILESASTNQTSMYLCASLGQGEIWTEAFFGQGTRLTVV.